These 19 T cell receptor beta chains came from one sample sequenced in a study of OX40 agonist ivuxolimab in advanced cancers. Repertoires were generated with immunoSEQ multiplex PCR, while TCRdb's copy carries only in-frame clones and drops some. The data hold about 50,000 clones, with nearly 80% observed a single time. The sequencing here drew on CD4+ or CD8+ T cells sorted from blood, taken in a trial of the OX40 agonist ivuxolimab. The source of these receptors is an adult with an advanced solid tumor such as melanoma, head and neck, liver or kidney cancer.

The V and J genes are TRBV18 and TRBJ1-4, with D tentatively TRBD1 (6 bases). Looked up from germline, CDR1 is KGHSH and CDR2 is LQKENI. CDR3 length: 15 amino acids. Trimming removed 6 bases from V and 7 bases from J, with 18 bases in between. As DNA, the CDR3 is TGTGCCAGCTCGGGGACCCGGGGGGCGACTGAAAAACTGTTTTTT. Translating gives CASSGTRGATEKLFF.

The rearrangement links TRBV9 to TRBJ1-3, with TRBD1 as a possible D gene (5 bases). The germline V gene has CDR1 SGDLS and CDR2 YYNGEE. CDR3 length: 15 amino acids. V was cut by 3 bases and J by 0 bases, with 10 bases left in between. The CDR3 nucleotides read TGTGCCAGCAGCGCCGGGACTTTCTCTGGAAACACCATATATTTT. As protein: CASSAGTFSGNTIYF.

The chain has TRBV18 and TRBJ2-3, with 7 nucleotides matching TRBD2. The CDR3 loop spans 16 amino acids. The V gene's germline CDR1 is KGHSH and CDR2 LQKENI. V shed 4 bases, J shed 6 bases, and the junction held 13 bases outside the gene matches. In nucleotides, the CDR3 is TGTGCCAGCTCACTCCAATCGACTGGGAGGGCCGATACGCAGTATTTT. Translating gives CASSLQSTGRADTQYF.

The sample holds one count of this clone. CDR3 sequence (DNA): TGTGCCAGCGTTGGTTTTCGGGGGTGGTACGCTGGAAACACCATATATTTT. As protein: CASVGFRGWYAGNTIYF. The genes are TRBV21-1 and TRBJ1-3. TRBV21-1 is a documented pseudogene. CDR3 size: 17 residues.

The chain links TRBV11-2 to TRBJ2-5, with TRBD2 matching 13 bases. V gave up 4 bases and J gave up 5 bases; unmatched junction bases: 10. The V gene's germline CDR1 is SGHAT and CDR2 FQNNGV. This CDR3 region has 17 residues. The CDR3 nucleotides are TGTGCCAGCAGCTCCTACCCTGGGACTAGCGGGGTTGAGACCCAGTACTTC. This translates into CASSSYPGTSGVETQYF.

This sequence joins TRBV27 and TRBJ2-7; D tentatively reads TRBD1 or TRBD2 (7 bases each). Germline-derived CDR1 and CDR2 are MNHEY and SMNVEV (reference sequence). The V gene lost 1 base and the J gene lost 3 bases, with 13 bases spanning the gap. The length of the CDR3 is 15 residues. CDR3 protein: CASSLLQGGSYEQYF. The CDR3 DNA reads as TGTGCCAGCAGTTTATTGCAGGGGGGGAGCTACGAGCAGTACTTC.

The chain recombines TRBV4-1 with TRBJ2-7; the match to TRBD1 covers 8 bases. V was clipped by 2 bases and J by 3 bases; unmatched bases: 3. CDR1 and CDR2 (germline): MGHRA, YSYEKL. This CDR3 has 14 residues. CDR3 sequence (DNA): TGCGCCAGCAGCCAACGGGACAGGCACTACGAGCAGTACTTC. Its protein is CASSQRDRHYEQYF.

The CDR3 protein is CASSSLGGDQPQHF. Written as DNA, the CDR3 is TGTGCCAGCAGTTCATTAGGAGGGGATCAGCCCCAGCATTTT. This chain joins TRBV5-5 and TRBJ1-5; the D gene is possibly TRBD1 (5 bases). The germline CDR1 and CDR2 sequences are SGHKS and YYEKEE (reference sequence). CDR3 size: 14 residues. V was pared by 5 bases and J by 5 bases, with 14 bases between.

This clone showed up just a few times. The chain has TRBV30 and TRBJ2-7; D possibly corresponds to TRBD1 (7 bases). The ends were cut back, 2 bases at V and 0 bases at J, with 14 bases in the middle. CDR1 and CDR2 (germline): GTSNPN, SVGIG (reference sequence). The CDR3 runs to 15 residues. The CDR3 loop reads CAWSPNRGLSYEQYF. CDR3 bases: TGTGCCTGGAGTCCAAACAGGGGACTCTCCTACGAGCAGTACTTC. Supplemented by reference TRBV30 and TRBJ2-7, the full variable domain reads SQTIHQWPATLVQPVGSPLSLECTVEGTSNPNLYWYRQAAGRGLQLLFYSVGIGQISSEVPQNLSASRPQDRQFILSSKKLLLSDSGFYLCAWSPNRGLSYEQYFGPGTRLTVT.

In this sample, this clone turned up once. The chain employs TRBV29-1 and TRBJ2-3; 15 positions agree with TRBD2. V dropped 4 bases and J dropped 2; count of bases not matched to a gene: 4. There are 16 residues in the CDR3. CDR1 is SQVTM and CDR2 is ANQGSEA in the germline V gene. Written as DNA, the CDR3 is TGCAGCGTTGGGGGACTAGCGGGGGGATCCACAGATACGCAGTATTTT. Residues: CSVGGLAGGSTDTQYF.

V usage is TRBV7-9 and J usage is TRBJ2-1; D is ambiguous. Trimming took off 3 bases at V and 4 bases at J, with 4 bases between the two ends. The CDR3 has 12 amino acids. From germline, CDR1 is SEHNR and CDR2 FQNEAQ (reference sequence). The CDR3: CASSFLYNEQFF. CDR3 sequence (DNA): TGTGCCAGCAGCTTCCTTTACAATGAGCAGTTCTTC.

The CDR3 is CASSLGGLADSSLYEQYF. The CDR3 coding sequence is TGTGCCAGCAGCTTAGGAGGCCTAGCGGACTCTTCCCTATACGAGCAGTACTTC. The rearrangement links TRBV11-2 to TRBJ2-7; the match to TRBD2 covers 7 bases. J was trimmed by 4 bases and V by 1 base; bases with no gene match: 16. The germline V gene encodes CDR1 SGHAT and CDR2 FQNNGV. CDR3 length equals 18 residues.

In DNA, the CDR3 is TGTGCCAGCAGCGCTCAGGACGGTGGCTACGAGCAGTACTTC. Protein product: CASSAQDGGYEQYF. The chain has TRBV7-9 and TRBJ2-7; D unclear. V dropped 5 bases and J dropped 3 bases, with 14 bases sitting between them. The length of the CDR3 is 14 residues. Germline loops: CDR1 SEHNR, CDR2 FQNEAQ (reference sequence).

V and J are TRBV18 and TRBJ2-7; no firm D call. V lost 2 bases and J 2 bases, leaving 10 bases between the germline ends. The CDR3 covers 14 residues. Germline-derived CDR1 and CDR2 are KGHSH and LQKENI. The CDR3: CASSPATDAYEQYF. CDR3 DNA sequence: TGTGCCAGCTCACCAGCGACCGACGCCTACGAGCAGTACTTC.

V is TRBV7-9 and J is TRBJ2-3; D is undetermined. V gave up 1 base and J gave up 2 bases, with 13 bases separating them. The CDR3 loop spans 16 amino acids. Germline CDR1 SEHNR, CDR2 FQNEAQ (reference sequence). Written as DNA, the CDR3 is TGTGCCAGCAGCTTAGGGCAGAGGATGAACACAGATACGCAGTATTTT. This gives the protein CASSLGQRMNTDTQYF.

The V and J genes are TRBV30 and TRBJ1-2; D gene uncertain. CDR1 and CDR2 (germline): GTSNPN, SVGIG (reference sequence). V lost 2 bases and J 5 bases, leaving 12 bases between the germline ends. The CDR3 runs to 13 residues. The CDR3 coding sequence is TGTGCCTGGAGTACAAACGCGCGATATGGCTACACCTTC. It is translated as CAWSTNARYGYTF.

The chain carries TRBV10-1 and TRBJ2-1; 9 positions agree with TRBD2. Losses at the gene ends were 4 bases for V and 1 base for J; bases not matched to a gene: 11. CDR1 and CDR2 (germline): WNHNN, SYGVQD (reference sequence). The CDR3 extends over 18 amino acids. CDR3 in amino acids: CASSVGPAGGVSYNEQFF. In DNA, the CDR3 is TGCGCCAGCAGTGTAGGCCCCGCGGGAGGGGTTTCCTACAATGAGCAGTTCTTC.

The J gene is TRBJ2-3, the V gene TRBV6-5; TRBD1 agrees at 9 bases. V shed 5 bases and J 5 bases; nucleotides not matched to a gene: 5. The CDR3 loop spans 14 amino acids. Germline-derived CDR1 and CDR2 are MNHEY and SVGAGI. The CDR3 loop is CASSPGTGKDTQYF. The CDR3 DNA reads as TGTGCCAGCAGTCCCGGGACAGGGAAAGATACGCAGTATTTT.

This clone was found a few times. The chain is built from TRBV28 and TRBJ2-7; the D call may be TRBD1 or TRBD2 (6 bases each). The V and J ends lost 1 base and 4 bases respectively, with 26 bases between them. CDR3 length: 19 residues. Looked up from germline, CDR1 is MDHEN and CDR2 is SYDVKM. The CDR3, as DNA: TGTGCCAGCAGTTTATATGCCCCATTAGGGGGAGGACCCGAATACGAGCAGTACTTC. Its translation: CASSLYAPLGGGPEYEQYF. The entire variable domain, with the rest obtained from reference TRBV28 and TRBJ2-7, is as follows: DVKVTQSSRYLVKRTGEKVFLECVQDMDHENMFWYRQDPGLGLRLIYFSYDVKMKEKGDIPEGYSVSREKKERFSLILESASTNQTSMYLCASSLYAPLGGGPEYEQYFGPGTRLTVT.